The 23 T cell receptor beta chains given below trace back to one sample, sequenced in a study of T-cell memory formation after mild COVID-19. Each CDR3 protein gets one entry after TCRdb re-called the 5' RACE reads with MiXCR. In the table there are a few hundred thousand distinct CDR3 sequences, around 15% of which are singletons. Source material: PBMCs or a T cell subset sorted from them (not recorded which). These receptors all stem from a man younger than 35 who had mild COVID-19 (a few samples of this study predate the infection). Cell type and time point are not known.

This clonotype was observed a handful of times. The gene calls are TRBV7-3 and TRBJ2-5; weak D call: TRBD2 (6 bases). The V and J ends lost 1 base and 5 bases respectively, with 11 bases between them. The CDR3 spans 14 residues. Per germline, CDR1 SGHTA and CDR2 FQGTGA. The CDR3 is CASSLNGGSETQYF. The CDR3 DNA sequence: TGTGCCAGCAGCTTAAATGGGGGGAGTGAGACCCAGTACTTC.

This clonotype was counted between two and nine times. This chain uses TRBV5-1 with TRBJ2-5, with D hard to call. The germline V gene encodes CDR1 SGHRS and CDR2 YFSETQ. Trimming removed 4 bases from V and 5 bases from J, with 9 bases in between. CDR3 size: 12 residues. CDR3 nucleotides: TGCGCCAGCAGCGGGATGTGGGAGACCCAGTACTTC. It is translated as CASSGMWETQYF.

This clonotype was detected a few times. V usage is TRBV3-1 and J usage is TRBJ2-1, with D uncertain. The CDR3 has 14 amino acids. CDR1 is LGHDT, CDR2 YNNKEL, per germline (reference sequence). V gave up 6 bases and J gave up 7 bases, with 16 bases separating them. The CDR3 region has the DNA TGTGCCAGCAGACCTCGATATGGAGTAAATGAGCAGTTCTTC. This codes for CASRPRYGVNEQFF.

J is TRBJ1-2 and V is TRBV12-3 or TRBV12-4, with D unresolved. Trimming pared 6 bases from V and 8 bases from J, leaving 10 bases between. The CDR3 sequence is 11 residues long. The CDR3 DNA reads TGTGCCAGCAGGGAAGGGCGAGGCTACACCTTC. Translating it yields CASREGRGYTF.

There are many counts of this clonotype. The genes are TRBV12-3 or TRBV12-4 and TRBJ1-2, with D perhaps TRBD1 (6 bases). The CDR3 extends over 13 amino acids. V shed 4 bases and J shed 7 bases, with 13 bases lying between them. The CDR3 DNA reads as TGTGCCAGCAGTTCAGAACAGGGTTTTGGCTACACCTTC. It specifies CASSSEQGFGYTF.

The table lists this clonotype with a few counts. The chain recombines TRBV19 with TRBJ1-4; D unclear. The germline gives CDR1 LNHDA, CDR2 SQIVND (reference sequence). The V and J ends lost 6 bases and 3 bases respectively, with 14 bases between them. The CDR3 runs 15 residues. Written as DNA, the CDR3 is TGTGCCAGTAGCCCCGCCGGGATAGCTAATGAAAAACTGTTTTTT. Translation: CASSPAGIANEKLFF.

This clonotype showed up many times. V is TRBV28 and J is TRBJ1-2, with a tentative D call TRBD1 (5 bases). This CDR3 comprises 11 residues. The germline gives CDR1 MDHEN, CDR2 SYDVKM. Trimming stripped 8 bases from V and 3 bases from J, with 7 bases between. The CDR3 loop reads CASGTDYGYTF. As DNA, the CDR3 is TGTGCCAGCGGGACGGACTATGGCTACACCTTC.

This clonotype was seen a handful of times. V is TRBV29-1 and J is TRBJ2-1, with TRBD1 matching over 7 bases. Germline values: CDR1 SQVTM, CDR2 ANQGSEA. With 7 bases clipped from V and 3 bases from J, the junction kept 3 bases outside the gene matches. The CDR3 consists of 12 residues. The CDR3 is CSAGQLYNEQFF. In nucleotides, the CDR3 is TGCAGCGCGGGACAGCTCTACAATGAGCAGTTCTTC.

The genes are TRBV5-1 and TRBJ1-6, with D possibly TRBD1 on 5 matching bases. V was clipped by 0 bases and J by 0 bases, with 13 bases between them. The CDR3 runs 18 residues. Germline V gene sequence: CDR1 SGHRS, CDR2 YFSETQ. The DNA for the CDR3 is TGCGCCAGCAGCTTGGCAGACAGCATCAGCTCCTATAATTCACCCCTCCACTTT. Residues: CASSLADSISSYNSPLHF.

The sample holds a few counts of this clonotype. The chain joins TRBV5-6 to TRBJ1-1, with 8 bases fitting TRBD1. The CDR3 runs 13 residues. CDR1 and CDR2 (germline): SGHDT, YYEEEE. V gave up 2 bases and J gave up 8 bases; unmatched junction bases: 5. The CDR3 sequence is CASSFRTGKEAFF. The CDR3 nucleotides are TGTGCCAGCAGCTTCCGGACAGGGAAAGAAGCTTTCTTT.

This sequence joins TRBV5-1 and TRBJ1-1; D is unclear. CDR3 length: 13 residues. Deletions cut 2 bases from V and 5 bases from J, with 10 bases between. The germline gives CDR1 SGHRS, CDR2 YFSETQ. CDR3 in amino acids: CASSFQAETEAFF. CDR3 nucleotides: TGCGCCAGCAGCTTTCAAGCAGAAACTGAAGCTTTCTTT.

This clonotype was picked up a small number of times. The rearrangement uses TRBV24-1 and TRBJ1-2; possible D gene TRBD1, 6 bases. Looked up from germline, CDR1 is KGHDR and CDR2 is SFDVKD. V was shortened by 5 bases and J by 2 bases, with 17 bases between the two germline ends. The CDR3 consists of 16 residues. The CDR3 DNA sequence: TGTGCCACCAGTGGGGGGCATTCAGGACCCAACTATGGCTACACCTTC. It translates to CATSGGHSGPNYGYTF.

This clonotype occurred a few times. The rearrangement links TRBV7-2 to TRBJ2-5; D unresolved. With 6 bases removed from V and 4 bases from J, the gap between germline ends came to 12 bases. The CDR3 is 13 amino acids. From germline, CDR1 is SGHTA and CDR2 FQGNSA. CDR3 nucleotide sequence: TGTGCCAGCAGTCGGAAGAGTGGAGAGACCCAGTACTTC. Amino acids: CASSRKSGETQYF.

J is TRBJ2-5 and V is TRBV29-1; 8 bases agree with TRBD2. This CDR3 is 15 amino acids long. Germline V gene data show CDR1 as SQVTM and CDR2 as ANQGSEA. Trimming took 3 bases from V and 2 from J; bases not matched to a gene: 8. CDR3 sequence: CSVDRGGYLQETQYF. The CDR3 region has the DNA TGCAGCGTTGACCGCGGGGGGTATCTTCAAGAGACCCAGTACTTC. The variable domain in full, completed from reference TRBV29-1 and TRBJ2-5, reads SAVISQKPSRDICQRGTSLTIQCQVDSQVTMMFWYRQQPGQSLTLIATANQGSEATYESGFVIDKFPISRPNLTFSTLTVSNMSPEDSSIYLCSVDRGGYLQETQYFGPGTRLLVL.

This clonotype occurred a few times. The chain links TRBV5-1 to TRBJ1-3; the D is unclear. This CDR3 comprises 15 residues. The germline gives CDR1 SGHRS, CDR2 YFSETQ. Trimming stripped 6 bases from V and 0 bases from J, with 13 bases between. The CDR3 reads CASTVGSSSGNTIYF. CDR3 in DNA: TGCGCCAGCACCGTGGGGAGTAGCTCTGGAAACACCATATATTTT.

This clonotype was picked up a small number of times. The chain uses TRBV20-1 and TRBJ2-2, with D possibly TRBD2 on 5 matching bases. The V end was cut by 0 bases, the J end by 6 bases, with 8 bases between. The length of the CDR3 is 13 residues. Germline V lookup: CDR1 DFQATT, CDR2 SNEGSKA (reference sequence). The CDR3 region has the DNA TGCAGTGCTAGAGATTGGAGGTCCGGGGAGCTGTTTTTT. It encodes CSARDWRSGELFF.

In this sample, this clonotype turned up once. This sequence joins TRBV6-4 and TRBJ2-7; D is perhaps TRBD2 (6 bases). CDR1 and CDR2 from the germline V gene are MRHNA and SNTAGT. Trimming took 6 bases from V and 0 from J, leaving 15 bases between them. This CDR3 is built from 15 residues. CDR3 residues: CASRCRDWSSYEQYV. CDR3 nucleotide sequence: TGTGCCAGCAGATGCCGGGACTGGAGCTCCTACGAGCAGTACGTC.

The genes are TRBV5-1 and TRBJ2-5; a weak D match, TRBD1 (6 bases). V lost 5 bases and J lost 2, with 10 bases in between. Germline V CDR1 and CDR2: SGHRS, YFSETQ. The length of the CDR3 is 13 residues. The CDR3: CASRTGFQETQYF. CDR3 sequence (DNA): TGCGCCAGCAGAACAGGGTTTCAAGAGACCCAGTACTTC.

This clonotype was observed at least ten times. CDR3 DNA: TGTGCCAGCAGTTTAAGGACAGGTGTCTACGAGCAGTACTTC. It yields the protein CASSLRTGVYEQYF. The chain is built from TRBV12-3 or TRBV12-4 and TRBJ2-7; 7 bases match TRBD1. This CDR3 spans 14 amino acids. With V trimmed by 2 bases and J by 3 bases, 4 bases remained unmatched.

This clonotype has only a few counts. The V gene is TRBV4-3, the J gene TRBJ1-2, with a weak D call TRBD1 (5 bases). Between the trimmed V and J ends, which lost 3 bases and 6 bases, there was a span of 17 bases. The CDR3 is 15 amino acids. Per the germline V gene, CDR1 is LGHNA and CDR2 is YSLEER. The CDR3 spells CASSQGSGRGNGYTF. CDR3 nucleotide sequence: TGCGCCAGCAGCCAGGGTTCGGGGCGCGGGAATGGCTACACCTTC.

This clonotype was seen many times. The chain combines TRBV5-1 with TRBJ2-5; TRBD2 is a possible D gene (5 bases). V gave up 3 bases and J gave up 1 base, with 10 bases separating them. The germline V gene has CDR1 SGHRS and CDR2 YFSETQ. The CDR3 runs to 14 residues. The CDR3 is CASSWRQVQETQYF. CDR3 coding DNA: TGCGCCAGCAGCTGGAGGCAGGTCCAAGAGACCCAGTACTTC.

This chain uses TRBV19 with TRBJ2-7, with D possibly being TRBD2 (5 bases). CDR3 size: 13 residues. The ends were cut back, 8 bases at V and 0 bases at J, with 11 bases in the middle. Germline loops: CDR1 LNHDA, CDR2 SQIVND (reference sequence). The CDR3 sequence is CASAPDSSYEQYV. Written as DNA, the CDR3 is TGTGCCAGTGCGCCGGACTCCTCCTACGAGCAGTACGTC.

This clonotype was seen a single time. In DNA, the CDR3 is TGTGCCAGCAGAGCAGAGACCGGATGGGGGGGGACCCACAATGAGCAGTTCTTC. It codes for CASRAETGWGGTHNEQFF. The chain joins TRBV6-1 to TRBJ2-1; 7 bases are shared with TRBD2. Losses at the gene ends were 6 bases for V and 5 bases for J; bases not matched to a gene: 19. CDR3 length: 18 residues. Germline CDR1 MNHNS, CDR2 SASEGT.